A selection of T cell receptor beta chains follows, all from one sample in a study of T-cell memory formation after mild COVID-19. TCRdb independently ran MiXCR on the 5' RACE reads; one entry per CDR3 protein. The profile shows 50,000 or so distinct CDR3 sequences, approximately 12% of them singletons. The sample comprised PBMCs or a T cell subset sorted from them (not recorded which). These receptors all come from a man aged 18 to 30 who had mild COVID-19 (a few samples of this study predate the infection). Cell type and time point are not known. The CDR3 runs from the conserved cysteine through the conserved F or W. The D gene is left open where the match is weak. Clone size is stated in some rows and not others, as once, few, many or a class when expanded.

v_gene: TRBV5-6; d_gene: .; abundance: .; j_gene: TRBJ1-5; CDR3nt: TGTGCCAGCAGCACCTACCAGGCTGAAGATCAGCCCCAGCATTTT; CDR3aa: CASSTYQAEDQPQHF
v_gene: TRBV19; d_gene: .; abundance: medium-sized; j_gene: TRBJ1-1; CDR3nt: TGTGCCAGTAGGAGTGCTGGGCCCTACACTGAAGCTTTCTTT; CDR3aa: CASRSAGPYTEAFF
v_gene: TRBV7-3; d_gene: TRBD2; abundance: .; j_gene: TRBJ2-4; CDR3nt: TGTGCCAGCAGCTTAACGGGGGGGAGAGACATTCAGTACTTC; CDR3aa: CASSLTGGRDIQYF
v_gene: TRBV11-2; d_gene: .; abundance: few; j_gene: TRBJ2-3; CDR3nt: TGTGCCAGCAGCTCGGGGACTTCTGGTGCGGATACGCAGTATTTT; CDR3aa: CASSSGTSGADTQYF
v_gene: TRBV20-1; d_gene: .; abundance: once; j_gene: TRBJ2-7; CDR3nt: TGCAGTGCTAGCCAGATCCATCACAACGAGCAGTACTTC; CDR3aa: CSASQIHHNEQYF
v_gene: TRBV4-3; d_gene: TRBD2; abundance: many; j_gene: TRBJ2-2; CDR3nt: TGCGCCAGCAGCCAAGACACGAGAGCTGCAGGGAGGGTCGGTGAGCTGTTTTTT; CDR3aa: CASSQDTRAAGRVGELFF
v_gene: TRBV27; d_gene: TRBD1; abundance: few; j_gene: TRBJ2-3; CDR3nt: TGTGCCAGCAGCACTACAGGGGTCGCAGATACGCAGTATTTT; CDR3aa: CASSTTGVADTQYF
v_gene: TRBV13; d_gene: TRBD1; abundance: many; j_gene: TRBJ1-2; CDR3nt: TGTGCCAGCAGCTTAGGGACAGGGGGTGGCTACACCTTC; CDR3aa: CASSLGTGGGYTF
v_gene: TRBV20-1; d_gene: TRBD2; abundance: many; j_gene: TRBJ2-1; CDR3nt: TGCAGTGCTAGAGGACTAGCGGGGGACTCCTACAATGAGCAGTTCTTC; CDR3aa: CSARGLAGDSYNEQFF
v_gene: TRBV3-1; d_gene: .; abundance: .; j_gene: TRBJ2-7; CDR3nt: TGTGCCAGCAGCCAAGATCGACACGAGCAGTACTTC; CDR3aa: CASSQDRHEQYF
v_gene: TRBV12-3/TRBV12-4; d_gene: TRBD2; abundance: .; j_gene: TRBJ2-3; CDR3nt: TGTGCCAGCAGTTTTTTGACTAGCGGCGGAGATACGCAGTATTTT; CDR3aa: CASSFLTSGGDTQYF
v_gene: TRBV7-9; d_gene: TRBD2; abundance: medium-sized; j_gene: TRBJ2-3; CDR3nt: TGTGCCAGCAGCTTCACCCGACTAGCGGGAAGCACAGATACGCAGTATTTT; CDR3aa: CASSFTRLAGSTDTQYF
v_gene: TRBV20-1; d_gene: .; abundance: once; j_gene: TRBJ2-5; CDR3nt: TGCAGTGCCAAATTAAGCACCGAGACCCAGTACTTC; CDR3aa: CSAKLSTETQYF
v_gene: TRBV12-3/TRBV12-4; d_gene: .; abundance: .; j_gene: TRBJ2-7; CDR3nt: TGTGCCAGCAGTTTTCCGGGCCCGGGGCGGGAGCAGTACTTC; CDR3aa: CASSFPGPGREQYF
v_gene: TRBV7-9; d_gene: .; abundance: few; j_gene: TRBJ2-7; CDR3nt: TGTGCCAGCAACCACTTCCGCTGTCAAGTCCAGTACTTC; CDR3aa: CASNHFRCQVQYF
v_gene: TRBV7-9; d_gene: TRBD1; abundance: many; j_gene: TRBJ1-1; CDR3nt: TGTGCCAGCAGCAAAGGCACCGGGACAGGAGGTTTGGGTGAAGCTTTCTTT; CDR3aa: CASSKGTGTGGLGEAFF
v_gene: TRBV7-2; d_gene: .; abundance: few; j_gene: TRBJ2-5; CDR3nt: TGTGCCAGCAGCCCCATCGGTGAGCGTGGGGAGACCCAGTACTTC; CDR3aa: CASSPIGERGETQYF
v_gene: TRBV3-1; d_gene: TRBD2; abundance: .; j_gene: TRBJ2-1; CDR3nt: TGTGCCAGCAGTGGGACCCAGCGGGGGGAAAAGGATGAGCAGTTCTTC; CDR3aa: CASSGTQRGEKDEQFF